The sequence of this T cell receptor beta chain was determined in a study of blood T cells in healthy people across ages. Study outcomes and limitations: Compared with aged donors, long-lived donors showed fewer expanded clones, suggesting selection. Because sorting was not performed, PBMCs prevented conclusive naive versus antigen-experienced comparison.

PCR was performed a second time for about 6 to 11 cycles using a sample-barcoded 5' primer and a J-beta primer mix. TCRdb re-derived calls from the 5' RACE reads in MiXCR, one entry per CDR3 protein. This table has about 900,000 distinct CDR3 sequences, around 46% appearing once. This clonotype was picked up a small number of times. Its matching antigen is unknown. In each sample, at least 7 million PBMCs were isolated. The CDR3 sequence is 13 residues long. V lost 5 bases to trimming and J lost 3 bases, with 8 bases between them. The specimen sequenced was blood. The rearrangement joins TRBV12-3 or TRBV12-4 to TRBJ1-5, with D possibly TRBD1 on 5 matching bases. The clonotype originates from a young man in good health. In DNA form, the CDR3 reads TGTGCCAGCAGTCAGGGCATCAATCAGCCCCAGCATTTT. This sequence encodes CASSQGINQPQHF.